This T cell receptor (beta chain) was identified during a study of T cell repertoires in cytomegalovirus infection (dated by TCRdb to about 2019). With respect to the entire study: Because public TCR beta signatures pointed to carriage of CMV infection together with the matching HLA type, the HLA type of each donor mattered for the analysis. Points the paper makes about the study in general: The ex vivo response was dominated by HLA-C-restricted CMV-specific TCR beta clonotypes, which also provided the single most frequent clonotype in two of eight donors. In both this cohort and an independent cohort of under 450 donors, the cumulative frequency of public TCR beta family members distinguished carriers of CMV infection plus the relevant HLA type.

Taken from cysteine to phenylalanine, the CDR3 has 13 residues. Only the CDR3 region is kept as DNA, spanning 39 bases read in frame from base 1. The germline V gene encodes CDR1 SGHTA and CDR2 FQGTGA. V lost 5 bases and J lost 2 bases; the stretch between them is 9 bases long. The data were produced on an Illumina HiSeq 1500. Through fastp at Q25 and MiXCR, TCRdb rebuilt clones from the public reads, retaining in-frame beta chains. All rows with the same CDR3 protein become a single entry with the most common DNA and genes. The sample table contains more than 75,000 distinct CDR3 sequences; only one count was recorded for about 4% of them. The ten largest clones represent approximately 5% of the sample. There are many counts of this clonotype. Its antigen remains unidentified. No base qualities exist here, and no much larger clone lies one base off it.

This receptor was taken from a human donor in good health (CMV status not recorded). Some clones in this sample may be carry-over from other donors' samples. The sequenced sample was PBMCs. The chain was built from TRBV7-3 and TRBJ1-1; the D gene remains uncertain. The DNA sequence is given as TGTGCCAGCAGCCCCTCGGCAAACACTGAAGCTTTCTTT. This yields the protein CASSPSANTEAFF.